These 25 T cell receptor beta chains were all obtained from the same sample, sequenced in a study of blood T cell repertoires in COVID-19. TCRdb's copy holds only in-frame clones and misses some; the assay was immunoSEQ multiplex PCR. This sample has some 57,000 clones; around nine tenths occur once, and the top ten carry approximately 5%. Sequencing was performed on peripheral blood. All receptors come from a human donor in a cohort sampled during active COVID-19.

V gene TRBV7-9 combines with J gene TRBJ2-7; the D gene is possibly TRBD2 (5 bases). Between the trimmed V and J ends, which lost 5 bases and 1 base, there was a span of 9 bases. Looked up from germline, CDR1 is SEHNR and CDR2 is FQNEAQ (reference sequence). The CDR3 sequence is 13 residues long. This CDR3 is CASSTSGSYEQYF. CDR3 bases: TGTGCCAGCAGCACCAGCGGATCCTACGAGCAGTACTTC.

This chain uses TRBV9 with TRBJ2-5; 11 nucleotides match TRBD2. The V segment lost 2 bases and the J segment 4 bases; nucleotides outside the gene matches: 7. Germline V gene lookup returns CDR1 SGDLS and CDR2 YYNGEE. This CDR3 is built from 16 residues. The CDR3 DNA reads TGTGCCAGCAGCGTGCAACTAGCGGGAGCTATAGAGACCCAGTACTTC. This encodes CASSVQLAGAIETQYF.

The rearrangement links TRBV6-5 to TRBJ2-3; D perhaps matches TRBD1 (5 bases). Trimming pared 6 bases from V and 4 bases from J, leaving 8 bases between. Germline V gene sequence: CDR1 MNHEY, CDR2 SVGAGI. The CDR3 length is 12 residues. The CDR3: CASRRGPDTQYF. In DNA, the CDR3 is TGTGCCAGCAGAAGGGGCCCAGATACGCAGTATTTT.

This clone was counted between two and nine times. The chain has TRBV3-1 (or the pseudogene TRBV3-2) and TRBJ2-5; 9 nucleotides line up with TRBD2. Germline lookup yields CDR1 LGHDT and CDR2 YNNKEL (reference sequence). V was clipped by 1 base and J by 4 bases; unmatched bases: 4. The CDR3 has 15 amino acids. CDR3 in amino acids: CASSQGAGGPETQYF. The CDR3 coding sequence is TGTGCCAGCAGCCAAGGGGCGGGGGGGCCAGAGACCCAGTACTTC.

The chain uses TRBV19 and TRBJ1-2; 7 bases map to TRBD1. The CDR3 is 17 amino acids. V was pared by 5 bases and J by 4 bases, with 16 bases of the junction left unmatched. The V gene's germline CDR1 is LNHDA and CDR2 SQIVND (reference sequence). The CDR3 DNA sequence: TGTGCCAGTAGTGCGGCGAGACAGGGCGCGCTCCTCTATGGCTACACCTTC. This translates into CASSAARQGALLYGYTF.

The chain has TRBV28 and TRBJ1-1; possible D gene TRBD1, 5 bases. Trimming took 2 bases from V and 0 from J, leaving 10 bases between them. Looked up from germline, CDR1 is MDHEN and CDR2 is SYDVKM. The CDR3 length is 15 residues. The CDR3 nucleotides read TGTGCCAGCAGTTTAGACGGGGGGGTGAACACTGAAGCTTTCTTT. Residues: CASSLDGGVNTEAFF.

This rearrangement joins TRBV12-5 to TRBJ1-1; D call uncertain. Per the germline V gene, CDR1 is LGHNT and CDR2 is FRNRAP. There are 15 residues in the CDR3. Between the trimmed V and J ends, which lost 5 bases and 1 base, there was a span of 14 bases. The CDR3 spells CASGAPEVTNTEAFF. CDR3 bases: TGTGCTAGTGGTGCCCCAGAGGTCACGAACACTGAAGCTTTCTTT.

The chain employs TRBV12-3 or TRBV12-4 and TRBJ1-2; weak D call: TRBD1 (6 bases). This CDR3 comprises 12 residues. V lost 10 bases, J lost 6 bases, and 15 bases lay in between. In nucleotides, the CDR3 is TGTGCCAAAGAGGGACAAGTGGATGGCTACACCTTC. This gives the protein CAKEGQVDGYTF.

This sequence joins TRBV7-8 and TRBJ1-1, with D uncertain. Germline CDR1 and CDR2: SGHVS and FQNEAQ. The CDR3 length is 14 residues. V was trimmed by 4 bases and J by 2 bases, leaving 11 bases between them. The CDR3: CASSSLNLNTEAFF. CDR3 in DNA: TGTGCCAGCAGCTCCCTAAACCTTAACACTGAAGCTTTCTTT.

The chain joins TRBV15 to TRBJ2-7; TRBD1 matches at 7 bases. The trim removed 0 bases at V and 6 bases at J, leaving 5 bases unmatched. Germline-derived CDR1 and CDR2 are LNHNV and YYDKDF (reference sequence). The CDR3 totals 14 residues. In nucleotides, the CDR3 is TGTGCCACCAGCAGAGATCGACAGGGCGGCGAGCAGTACTTC. This sequence encodes CATSRDRQGGEQYF.

The gene calls are TRBV2 and TRBJ1-2; a weak D match, TRBD1 (6 bases). This CDR3 region has 13 residues. Germline V gives CDR1 SNHLY, CDR2 FYNNEI. With 10 bases removed from V and 7 bases from J, the gap between germline ends came to 19 bases. The CDR3 reads CATSAGGPAGYTF. The CDR3 coding sequence is TGTGCCACCTCAGCGGGGGGGCCGGCTGGCTACACCTTC.

The V gene is TRBV11-2, the J gene TRBJ2-5, with 7 bases fitting TRBD2. J lost 3 bases, V lost 5 bases, and 12 bases had no gene match. Germline V lookup: CDR1 SGHAT, CDR2 FQNNGV. The CDR3 has 16 amino acids. CDR3 bases: TGTGCCAGCAGCCGCAACCGCGGGGGATCAAAAGAGACCCAGTACTTC. Protein: CASSRNRGGSKETQYF. Full variable domain (rest looked up from reference TRBV11-2 and TRBJ2-5): EAGVAQSPRYKIIEKRQSVAFWCNPISGHATLYWYQQILGQGPKLLIQFQNNGVVDDSQLPKDRFSAERLKGVDSTLKIQPAKLEDSAVYLCASSRNRGGSKETQYFGPGTRLLVL.

The V call is TRBV3-1 (or the pseudogene TRBV3-2), the J call TRBJ2-7; possibly TRBD2 for D (6 bases). The V and J ends lost 1 base and 2 bases respectively, with 12 bases between them. The V gene's germline CDR1 is LGHDT and CDR2 YNNKEL (reference sequence). This CDR3 spans 15 amino acids. Here the CDR3 reads CASSQARGGAYEQYF. In DNA, the CDR3 is TGTGCCAGCAGCCAAGCGCGGGGTGGAGCCTACGAGCAGTACTTC.

V gene TRBV3-1 (or the pseudogene TRBV3-2) combines with J gene TRBJ2-1; D is undetermined. V lost 1 base to trimming and J lost 6 bases, with 10 bases between them. Germline values: CDR1 LGHDT, CDR2 YNNKEL (reference sequence). This CDR3 has 14 amino acids. CDR3 coding DNA: TGTGCCAGCAGCCAAGGAAGAGGCCCCAATGAGCAGTTCTTC. It yields the protein CASSQGRGPNEQFF.

This clone showed up just a few times. The chain carries TRBV5-4 and TRBJ2-7, with D perhaps matching TRBD1 (5 bases). V lost 7 bases, J lost 0 bases, and 11 bases lay in between. This CDR3 has 13 amino acids. Germline CDR1 is SGHNT and CDR2 is YYREEE (reference sequence). CDR3 loop: CASRPGSSYEQYF. For the CDR3, the DNA is TGTGCCAGCCGTCCAGGGTCCTCCTACGAGCAGTACTTC. The full variable domain, with the rest looked up from reference TRBV5-4 and TRBJ2-7, is ETGVTQSPTHLIKTRGQQVTLRCSSQSGHNTVSWYQQALGQGPQFIFQYYREEENGRGNFPPRFSGLQFPNYSSELNVNALELDDSALYLCASRPGSSYEQYFGPGTRLTVT.

The chain uses TRBV6-5 and TRBJ2-5; maybe TRBD2 (6 bases). This CDR3 has 13 residues. V was cut by 8 bases and J by 1 base, with 11 bases left in between. Germline CDR1 reads MNHEY; CDR2 reads SVGAGI. This chain's CDR3 is CASRQTSQETQYF. The CDR3 coding sequence is TGTGCCAGCCGGCAGACTAGCCAAGAGACCCAGTACTTC.

The CDR3 is CASAQGALISEAFF. CDR3 DNA sequence: TGTGCCAGCGCCCAGGGGGCGCTTATCTCTGAAGCTTTCTTT. V usage is TRBV18 and J usage is TRBJ1-1; 8 bases match TRBD1. The CDR3 contains 14 residues. CDR1 and CDR2 (germline): KGHSH, LQKENI. Trimming took 8 bases from V and 6 from J; bases not matched to a gene: 11.

J is TRBJ2-5 and V is TRBV27; 10 bases map to TRBD2. The CDR3 contains 15 residues. Trimming cost V 2 bases and J 5 bases; bases outside gene matches: 5. CDR1 is MNHEY, CDR2 SMNVEV, per germline (reference sequence). The CDR3 is CASSLKRGGWETQYF. The DNA of the CDR3 is TGTGCCAGCAGTTTAAAGCGGGGGGGGTGGGAGACCCAGTACTTC.

Of note for this clone: One end of the junction fails to match germline, which may point to a read error. The V call is TRBV20-1, the J call TRBJ2-3, with unresolved D. The CDR3 consists of 11 residues. From germline, CDR1 is DFQATT and CDR2 SNEGSKA (reference sequence). Here the CDR3 reads CSVRVIDTQYF. CDR3 DNA: TGCAGTGTTAGAGTAATAGATACGCAGTATTTT.

The gene calls are TRBV6-5 and TRBJ1-6, with 7 bases identical to TRBD1. The length of the CDR3 is 15 residues. V was pared by 5 bases and J by 8 bases, with 9 bases of the junction left unmatched. Germline CDR1 and CDR2: MNHEY and SVGAGI. The CDR3, as DNA: TGTGCCAGCAGTCCAAGCGACAGGGTGGATTCACCCCTCCACTTT. Translated: CASSPSDRVDSPLHF.

The CDR3 coding sequence is TGTGCCATCAGTGGCGGGACAGGGGGCACCTACGAGCAGTACTTC. Its protein is CAISGGTGGTYEQYF. The genes are TRBV10-3 and TRBJ2-7; 12 bases agree with TRBD1. The CDR3 runs to 15 residues. Germline loops: CDR1 ENHRY, CDR2 SYGVKD. Trimming took 4 bases from V and 2 from J; bases not matched to a gene: 3.

V is TRBV30 and J is TRBJ2-7; 11 positions agree with TRBD2. The trim removed 4 bases at V and 0 bases at J, leaving 11 bases unmatched. CDR1 and CDR2 from the germline V gene are GTSNPN and SVGIG (reference sequence). The CDR3 runs 17 residues. The DNA for the CDR3 is TGTGCCTGGATAAAAGGACCGGGACTAGCGGCCTCCTACGAGCAGTACTTC. Protein sequence: CAWIKGPGLAASYEQYF.

This clone has a single count. The chain links TRBV9 to TRBJ1-2; 9 bases are shared with TRBD1. V trimming: 5 bases; J trimming: 1 base; junction bases outside the gene matches: 6. This CDR3 is 15 amino acids long. Germline V lookup: CDR1 SGDLS, CDR2 YYNGEE. CDR3 in DNA: TGTGCCAGCAGTCGAACAGGGGGCGGTAACTATGGCTACACCTTC. Residues: CASSRTGGGNYGYTF.

The J gene is TRBJ1-2, the V gene TRBV25-1, with TRBD1 identical over 9 bases. CDR1 is MGHDK, CDR2 SYGVNS, per germline. The trim removed 8 bases at V and 6 bases at J, leaving 4 bases unmatched. This CDR3 is 12 amino acids long. In nucleotides, the CDR3 is TGTGCCAGCGGGGGACAGGGTAATGGCTACACCTTC. Translating it yields CASGGQGNGYTF.

The rearrangement joins TRBV18 to TRBJ1-5, with D possibly matching TRBD1 (6 bases). The CDR3 runs 14 residues. The germline V and J ends were trimmed by 4 bases and 4 bases, with 11 bases remaining between them. The germline V gene encodes CDR1 KGHSH and CDR2 LQKENI. CDR3 amino acids: CASSLGTSNQPQHF. CDR3 sequence (DNA): TGTGCCAGCTCACTCGGGACATCTAATCAGCCCCAGCATTTT.